One TCR beta chain is described in this entry. The antigen it binds to is not known. Base quality data are lacking; no much larger clone is found one base away. These data belong to a study of cytomegalovirus exposure and HLA in healthy donors (dated by TCRdb to about 2017). In terms of the full investigation: The 500 to 800 repertoires of the first cohort and the 95 to 150 validation repertoires were produced on the same platform, according to a later analysis. The study aimed to test whether signatures of past pathogen exposure could be identified by cataloging public T cell receptors. A separate validation cohort of over a hundred different subjects was used in addition to the approximately 670-subject first cohort. To predict cytomegalovirus infection status, the study brought together high-throughput TCR immunosequencing, statistical association of individual TCRs with disease status, and machine learning. Results and caveats for the whole study, not just this receptor: Across donors, most TCR sequences were observed very rarely, whereas some public TCRs were present in many individuals. The study gave a list of under 200 TCR beta chains associated with cytomegalovirus. A later analysis had no HLA typing for the validation cohort, so co-occurrence there was scored across all 110 or so repertoires. According to the authors, the approach could potentially be generalized to other disease states and immunological phenotypes. In vitro tests confirmed that a few of the cytomegalovirus-associated TCR beta chains recognize cytomegalovirus antigens. In a later analysis, TCRs clustered in the first cohort were found to also tend to co-occur in the 100 to 150 validation repertoires, with around 94% of cluster scores above 0. Cytomegalovirus status was reported to be diagnosed by the classifier with high specificity and sensitivity in both the original and validation cohorts.

The receptor library was made with the immunoSEQ multiplex PCR assay. The study's own analysis went as follows. A statistical classification framework was built to diagnose cytomegalovirus status from the catalog of TCR beta chain sequences. What TCRdb holds here is the immuneACCESS table cut down to in-frame rearrangements. Part of the clones is not present; checked against another copy, under half of the missing clones reflect an unresolved V gene, and the others are unexplained. V, J and clone size are those of that table, while D and trimming were read from the DNA. This sample lists some 200,000 clones; 80% to 85% were detected once. The top ten constitute around 2.8% of the sample. The CDR3 runs 13 residues from the cysteine to the phenylalanine. Solely the CDR3 DNA is kept, with 39 bases framed from the first base. A distance of 15 bases separates the germline ends of V and J, which lose 8 bases and 5 bases respectively. CDR1 and CDR2, per the germline V gene, are MNHNS and SASEGT.

Donors formed part of the validation cohort, which comprised about 120 subjects and was distinct from the first cohort of fewer than 750 subjects. Rearrangement joined TRBV6-1 to TRBJ1-2, and the D gene may be TRBD1, 5 bases matching. What was sequenced was PBMCs. This sequence was found in a woman aged 18-29 years in good health and CMV-seropositive. The CDR3 protein: CASFGADVYGYTF. The DNA sequence is as follows: TGTGCCAGCTTTGGGGCGGACGTTTATGGCTACACCTTC.